The entry below describes one T cell receptor (beta chain). Which antigen it targets is not known. Nothing much larger sits one base from this clone, and base qualities are not available. This sample was included in a study of neoadjuvant nivolumab and ipilimumab in lung cancer (dated by TCRdb to 2018 to 2021). Context from the whole study: Nivolumab was administered intravenously at 3 mg/kg on days 1, 15 and 29, and in the combination arm ipilimumab 1 mg/kg was added on day 1 only. The primary endpoint of the trial was the rate of major pathologic response (MPR) in the intention-to-treat population of each study arm. Of the roughly 45 patients with operable NSCLC treated in the trial, about 23 were randomized to nivolumab monotherapy and 21 to nivolumab plus ipilimumab. TCR repertoires in pretherapy (baseline) peripheral blood were compared with TCR repertoires in tumors resected at surgery after neoadjuvant immune checkpoint blockade. Matched pretherapy and resected tumor pairs were analyzed from seven patients, of whom four had been treated with nivolumab and three with nivolumab plus ipilimumab.

Receptors were amplified or captured by the immunoSEQ multiplex PCR assay. Per the authors' processing: Richness and clonality were used to summarize the repertoires, and clones that significantly expanded or contracted between pre- and post-therapy samples were identified. The immuneACCESS repertoire file appears here via TCRdb, limited to in-frame rearrangements. These files lack a portion of the clones; in checked studies, under half of the deficit traces to unresolved V genes, and the cause of the others is not known. D and trimming come from the DNA, and the V and J calls and clone size come from that table. The sample yields tens of thousands of clones; around 89% were counted once. About 4% of the sample lies in the top ten. The study at large found these results: No significant correlation was found between TCR clonality and pathologic tumor regression, and only one major-pathologic-response sample was available for the clonality analysis. A small number of samples underwent TCR sequencing. From pretherapy to surgery, tumor T-cell richness and clonality went up in three of three dual-therapy tumors, versus only two of four nivolumab-treated tumors. Pretherapy blood TCR richness correlated positively with richness in tumors resected after neoadjuvant therapy (Spearman R of about 0.82). TCR richness and clonality were greater in resected tumors than in tumor-adjacent uninvolved lung, and increases were seen in more dual-therapy-treated tumors.

The time point label, as the study defines it: pretherapy, before neoadjuvant immune checkpoint inhibitors. Samples came from the phase 2 randomized NEOSTAR trial, which tested neoadjuvant nivolumab or nivolumab plus ipilimumab followed by surgery in operable NSCLC. V lost 6 bases and J lost 7 bases; the stretch between them is 13 bases long. For CDR1 and CDR2, the germline V gene (reference sequence) lists SGHAT and FQDESV. The cysteine opens and the phenylalanine closes a CDR3 of 13 amino acids. Here the CDR3 DNA is all that survives: 39 bases in frame from base 1. The specimen was blood, collected before neoadjuvant nivolumab, alone or with ipilimumab. The chain joins TRBV11-1 to TRBJ2-1; matching of 6 bases hints at TRBD2 as the D gene. The clonotype originates from an adult with non-small cell lung cancer. Some clones in this sample may be carry-over from other donors' samples. Here the CDR3 is given as CASRWRERNEQFF. The DNA is TGTGCCAGCAGATGGAGGGAGCGGAATGAGCAGTTCTTC. Outside the CDR3, residues come from the reference TRBV11-1 and TRBJ2-1 proteins, so the full variable domain is: EAEVAQSPRYKITEKSQAVAFWCDPISGHATLYWYRQILGQGPELLVQFQDESVVDDSQLPKDRFSAERLKGVDSTLKIQPAELGDSAMYLCASRWRERNEQFFGPGTRLTVL.